This TCR beta chain was recorded in a study of cytomegalovirus exposure and HLA in healthy donors (dated by TCRdb to the late 2010s). About the investigation overall: An earlier analysis of approximately 550 of the donors reported approximately 290 Gb of sequence data and 120 million or so unique TCR beta sequences from 150 million to 200 million T cells. An early release covering some 640 HLA-typed donors comprised about 320 gigabases of sequencing data and tens of millions of unique TCR sequences. Of the approximately 400 genotyped donors, roughly 85% fell in the genetic ancestry cluster associated with self-reported Caucasian donors. The study was designed to test whether signatures of past pathogen exposure could be identified by cataloging public T cell receptors. The study used immunosequencing to profile the T cell repertoires of several hundred subjects and linked those repertoires to cytomegalovirus serostatus. Along with the roughly 670-subject first cohort, a separate validation cohort of approximately 110 different subjects was used. The study combined high-throughput TCR immunosequencing, statistical association of individual TCRs with disease status, and machine learning to predict cytomegalovirus infection status. A later analysis re-examined previously published TCR beta repertoires from more than 600 donors and added high-resolution HLA genotyping to investigate patterns of TCR occurrence. Rather than using new phenotypic data, the later analysis identified candidate immune exposures from TCR beta sequences and from how often those sequences occurred across donors. An earlier analysis of several hundred of the donors applied high-throughput TCR beta sequencing to assess whether each TCR beta V gene segment acted as functional or pseudogenic. Alongside the repertoire data, information on donor age, sex, ethnicity and CMV serostatus was compiled. A later genetic analysis used genome-wide SNP genotypes for about three fifths of the 666 donors, treating that subset as a discovery cohort. Every repertoire in the discovery cohort had been generated on one and the same sequencing platform. HLA typing covered class I and class II loci at four-digit resolution. Typing coverage differed by locus: A, B, C, DRB1 and DQB1 were typed in roughly 620-630 donors, DQA1 in approximately 520, DPA1 in some 610, and DPB1 in 472. Because of strong linkage in the cohort, five DR-DQ haplotypes were treated as single units for association and clustering. Among roughly 400 genotyped donors of the cohort, an average of about 240,000 unique TCR beta nucleotide sequences was sequenced per donor, of which roughly 17% were non-productive. The full study reports these points: In an earlier analysis of some 540 of the donors, most TCR beta V segments appeared in productive rearrangements about 90% or about 30% of the time, broadly matching IMGT annotations. The only immune exposure information available for the cohort was CMV serostatus. In a later analysis, HLA-associated TCR beta chains showed more clonal expansion and lower generation probabilities than non-associated chains that were equally common. The study gave a list of under 200 TCR beta chains associated with cytomegalovirus. In a later analysis, several top co-occurrence clusters were reported to appear linked to parvovirus B19, influenza, CMV and Epstein-Barr virus. Assigning TCR associations to individual alleles was difficult when HLA alleles, especially DR and DQ, strongly co-occurred. In this cohort, only TCR beta chains were sequenced, and detectable features were limited by the absence of alpha or paired-chain data. It was suggested by the authors that the approach could potentially be generalized to other disease states and immunological phenotypes. Most TCR sequences were seen in very few donors, while some public TCRs were found in many individuals. According to a later analysis, TCR association rates differed among HLA loci, with DRB1 alleles showing the most associated TCRs and HLA-C alleles showing the fewest. Correlated functional status among segregating V segments might reflect linkage disequilibrium, but an unknown experimental factor could not be ruled out. Three of the identified cytomegalovirus-associated TCR beta chains were confirmed in vitro to be specific for cytomegalovirus antigens. A later genetic analysis associated a missense DCLRE1C variant with V-gene and J-gene trimming of TCR beta chains, and an independent cohort replicated the association. According to a later analysis, most CMV-associated TCR beta chains appeared to be HLA-restricted, and the HLA associations seemed to be driven largely by CMV exposure. A further reported finding was that TCR beta sequences accurately predicted the HLA-A and HLA-B alleles for most subjects in the first cohort. A group of highly shared sequence variants was considered likely to be a technical artifact of the sequencing pipeline. Some IMGT-functional V segments, including TRBV6-2 and TRBV6-3, could not be distinguished by the 87-base-pair reads and were therefore excluded. The classifier was reported to diagnose cytomegalovirus status with high specificity and sensitivity in both the original cohort and the validation cohort. In a later genetic analysis, fewer N-insertions in productive TCRs were reported among donors in an Asian-associated ancestry cluster than the roughly 640-donor mean. Sequencing depth was assumed to be roughly uniform across donors in the presence/absence analyses, though that assumption may not hold. Roughly 17 rarely observed V segments, including chromosome 9 orphons, were excluded from the earlier analysis of several hundred of the donors because counts were too low. At a false discovery rate of 0.05, a later analysis linked 15,000 to 20,000 TCR beta sequences to specific HLA alleles. Because HLA typing was unavailable for some donors at each locus, only the typed subset was used in association tests.

Libraries were constructed by the immunoSEQ multiplex PCR assay. The multiplex PCR relied on a mix of 60 forward primers for TCR Vbeta segments and 13 reverse primers for TCR Jbeta segments. The CDR3 region of rearranged TCR beta genes was amplified from genomic DNA by a multiplex PCR assay. Amplified TCR beta libraries were sequenced as 87-base-pair reads on the Illumina HiSeq System. The authors' pipeline ran thus. A later analysis counted 75 million to 100 million unique TCR beta chains across the 690 or so repertoires, and some 11 million of these chains were shared by at least two donors. A nearest-neighbor algorithm error-corrected the raw reads and collapsed the reads into unique sequences, merging closely related sequences to remove PCR and sequencing errors. To assign V, D and J gene segments, CDR3 sequences were aligned to IMGT reference sequences. For a sequence to be retained, at least a six-nucleotide match to both a V gene segment and a J gene segment was required. Rearrangements were classified as productive when the CDR3 lacked stop codons and remained in frame with V and J, and all other rearrangements were classified as non-productive. Following IMGT convention, CDR3 was defined as the stretch from the second conserved V-encoded cysteine to the conserved J-encoded phenylalanine. The earlier analysis of 500 to 650 of the donors excluded any sequence lacking an unambiguous match to a single V gene segment. In an earlier analysis of several hundred of the donors, a V segment was called functional when productive rearrangements were above 56.7%, and segregating when the standard deviation between donors exceeded 5%. A statistical classification framework was developed to diagnose cytomegalovirus status using the catalog of TCR beta chain sequences. V and J gene assignment, in a later analysis, came from comparing TCR nucleotide sequences with IMGT/GENE-DB human TR gene sequences. Using the TCRdist pipeline, a later analysis assigned CDR3 sequences along with most-parsimonious VDJ recombination scenarios. In a later analysis, every TCR beta chain was defined by the combination of its CDR3 amino acid sequence and its V-gene family, and reads without a unique V-gene family were dropped. As a way to deal with suspected cross-contamination and a sequencing artifact, a later analysis dropped approximately 570 nucleotide sequences that were highly shared and had low generation probability. A later analysis calculated a clonal expansion index for each public chain from normalized within-repertoire ranks of inferred template counts. In a later analysis, generation probabilities were computed with a VDJ recombination model fitted to out-of-frame rearrangements, and the resulting probabilities were checked against IGoR. A later analysis scored TCR-TCR, TCR-HLA and TCR-CMV co-occurrence with hypergeometric tests, applying a repertoire-size bias correction to TCR pairs. A later analysis estimated false discovery rates by permuting HLA or CMV assignments 20 times. In a later analysis, co-occurring TCRs were grouped using DBSCAN, with TCRdist sequence similarity added in when clustering inside HLA-allele-positive subsets. Co-occurrence clustering excluded repertoires with fewer than 30,000 or more than 120,000 public chains, plus five with anomalous nucleotide sharing. TCRdb retrieved this table from immuneACCESS and kept in-frame rearrangements only. Not all clones are present; in checked studies, unresolved V genes account for under half, and no reason is known for the remainder. D and trimming come from the DNA, and the V and J calls and clone size come from that table. The sample yields about 170,000 clones; 85% were counted once. In total, the top ten clones hold 1% of the sample.

On this clone: This clone's antigen is unknown. Per-nucleotide qualities are absent, and no much larger clonotype sits a single base away.

Its CDR3 holds 13 amino acids, cysteine through phenylalanine. The CDR3 DNA has 39 bases and is translated from base 1. For CDR1 and CDR2, the germline V gene lists ENHRY and SYGVKD. V is shortened by 6 bases, J by 4 bases, and the region joining them spans 9 bases. The cohort comprised 550 to 700 healthy bone marrow donors. All cohort members were sampled while nominally healthy, although unrecorded immune exposures were likely present. The donor was CMV seronegative and belonged to the group of 380 or so seronegative cohort members. A peripheral blood sample was provided by each donor, and peripheral blood mononuclear cells were used for TCR beta sequencing. The Qiagen DNeasy Blood Extraction Kit was used to extract genomic DNA from the blood cell samples.

The receptor was isolated from a boy aged 2-15 years in good health and CMV-seronegative. Source material: PBMCs. The chain is assembled from TRBV10-3 and TRBJ2-2, and perhaps TRBD1 as D gene, on 6 matching bases. The CDR3 corresponds to CAISRTATGELFF. The DNA sequence follows: TGTGCCATCAGCAGGACAGCCACCGGGGAGCTGTTTTTT.